A single sample gave rise to the 28 T cell receptor beta chains below, sequenced in a study of blood T cell repertoires in COVID-19. Produced via immunoSEQ multiplex PCR; TCRdb's table is partial and in-frame only. The sample consists of over 200,000 clones, 89% of them appearing once. The source material was peripheral blood. The source is a man aged 60 to 69 who had recovered from COVID-19.

The chain joins TRBV7-3 to TRBJ1-2; maybe TRBD1 (6 bases). CDR3 length: 13 residues. Trimming took off 4 bases at V and 7 bases at J, with 13 bases between the two ends. Germline-derived CDR1 and CDR2 are SGHTA and FQGTGA. The CDR3 DNA sequence: TGTGCCAGCAGCTCTGGACAGTATAGTGGCTACACCTTC. Encoded protein: CASSSGQYSGYTF.

This clone was found once. J is TRBJ1-2 and V is TRBV6-4, with D maybe TRBD1 (5 bases). Germline V CDR1 and CDR2: MRHNA, SNTAGT. The CDR3 contains 17 residues. V dropped 3 bases and J dropped 4 bases, with 21 bases sitting between them. The CDR3 is CASSDPRTRQSAYGYTF. CDR3 nucleotide sequence: TGTGCCAGCAGTGATCCCCGGACGAGACAGTCCGCCTATGGCTACACCTTC.

This rearrangement joins TRBV2 to TRBJ2-3; D is perhaps TRBD2 (5 bases). The CDR3 sequence is 14 residues long. Deletions cut 2 bases from V and 0 bases from J, with 6 bases between. Germline V gives CDR1 SNHLY, CDR2 FYNNEI. CDR3 loop: CASSERTSTDTQYF. The CDR3 DNA is TGTGCCAGCAGTGAAAGGACTAGCACAGATACGCAGTATTTT.

V and J are TRBV2 and TRBJ1-5, with 7 bases identical to TRBD1. Unmatched junction bases numbered 1, after V lost 7 bases and J lost 1 base. There are 13 residues in the CDR3. Germline values: CDR1 SNHLY, CDR2 FYNNEI. CDR3 in DNA: TGTGCCAGCAAGGGACAGAGCAATCAGCCCCAGCATTTT. Amino acids: CASKGQSNQPQHF.

This chain joins TRBV2 and TRBJ2-3, with TRBD2 matching 12 bases. This CDR3 spans 14 amino acids. Germline CDR1 and CDR2: SNHLY and FYNNEI. Trimming cost V 3 bases and J 7 bases; bases outside gene matches: 2. CDR3 amino acids: CASSETSGRNTQYF. The DNA for the CDR3 is TGTGCCAGCAGTGAGACTAGCGGGAGAAATACGCAGTATTTT.

The rearrangement uses TRBV12-5 and TRBJ1-4; 8 positions agree with TRBD1. Per germline, CDR1 LGHNT and CDR2 FRNRAP. CDR3 size: 14 residues. Losses at the gene ends were 6 bases for V and 4 bases for J; bases not matched to a gene: 4. The CDR3 nucleotides read TGTGCTAGTGGGCAGACAGGGGTTAATGAAAAACTGTTTTTT. It yields the protein CASGQTGVNEKLFF.

The chain joins TRBV29-1 to TRBJ1-2; possibly TRBD1 for D (5 bases). The V gene's germline CDR1 is SQVTM and CDR2 ANQGSEA. V lost 4 bases to trimming and J lost 1 base, with 19 bases between them. The CDR3 sequence is 16 residues long. The CDR3, as DNA: TGCAGCGTTGTAACTTTAGGGGCTCCCCATAACTATGGCTACACCTTC. The encoded protein is CSVVTLGAPHNYGYTF.

V and J are TRBV30 and TRBJ2-7, with 8 positions matching TRBD1. Germline CDR1 reads GTSNPN; CDR2 reads SVGIG (reference sequence). Trimming took 1 base from V and 2 from J; bases not matched to a gene: 4. The CDR3 is 14 residues long. Written as DNA, the CDR3 is TGTGCCTGGAGTGGGGGACAGGCGACCTACGAGCAGTACTTC. Its translation is CAWSGGQATYEQYF.

There are a few counts of this clone. The chain's CDR3 is CASSRLAVGETQYF. The CDR3 DNA reads TGCGCCAGCAGTAGGCTAGCGGTAGGAGAGACCCAGTACTTC. The chain couples TRBV5-1 to TRBJ2-5; 7 bases match TRBD2. V was clipped by 5 bases and J by 4 bases; unmatched bases: 8. The CDR3 is 14 residues long. The germline CDR1 and CDR2 sequences are SGHRS and YFSETQ.

Only a few counts were recorded for this clone. The CDR3 nucleotides are TGTGCCAGCAGCCTAAGGACGGGGACAGATACGCAGTATTTT. This translates into CASSLRTGTDTQYF. The J gene is TRBJ2-3, the V gene TRBV5-4; tentative D call: TRBD2 (5 bases). The CDR3 has 14 residues. V was clipped by 4 bases and J by 3 bases, with 12 bases between them. CDR1 SGHNT and CDR2 YYREEE come from the germline V gene (reference sequence).

CDR3: CASSVEGSYNSPLHF. For the CDR3, the DNA is TGTGCCAGCAGTGTGGAGGGCTCCTATAATTCACCCCTCCACTTT. The V and J genes are TRBV7-9 and TRBJ1-6; D not certain. Germline V gene sequence: CDR1 SEHNR, CDR2 FQNEAQ (reference sequence). Between the trimmed V and J ends, which lost 6 bases and 0 bases, there was a span of 9 bases. This CDR3 contains 15 residues.

The chain uses TRBV10-3 and TRBJ2-1; 8 bases line up with TRBD1. In germline, CDR1 is ENHRY, CDR2 SYGVKD. The CDR3 runs 15 residues. The junction had 10 bases not matched to a gene; V was cut back by 3 bases and J by 9 bases. The CDR3 here is CAISDRGRGAGEQFF. As DNA, the CDR3 is TGTGCCATCAGTGACAGGGGGCGCGGGGCCGGTGAGCAGTTCTTC.

V usage is TRBV5-1 and J usage is TRBJ1-2, with a weak D call TRBD1 (5 bases). The CDR3 totals 15 residues. Looked up from germline, CDR1 is SGHRS and CDR2 is YFSETQ. V lost 4 bases to trimming and J lost 3 bases, with 16 bases between them. In DNA, the CDR3 is TGCGCCAGCAGCCTAGGGGTCCAACTTCACTATGGCTACACCTTC. Translation gives CASSLGVQLHYGYTF.

The V gene is TRBV5-6, the J gene TRBJ1-2; unclear D gene. The V and J ends lost 0 bases and 10 bases respectively, with 7 bases between them. The length of the CDR3 is 11 residues. Looked up from germline, CDR1 is SGHDT and CDR2 is YYEEEE. In DNA, the CDR3 is TGTGCCAGCAGCTTGGAGATCTACTACACCTTC. Its protein product is CASSLEIYYTF.

The CDR3 DNA reads TGTGCCAGCACCTCAGGGGGCTTGAGCTATGGCTACACCTTC. Protein product: CASTSGGLSYGYTF. This chain links TRBV9 with TRBJ1-2, with 8 bases aligning to TRBD1. This CDR3 contains 14 residues. Germline V gives CDR1 SGDLS, CDR2 YYNGEE. V lost 6 bases, J lost 4 bases, and 8 bases stayed unmatched.

The V call is TRBV3-1 (or the pseudogene TRBV3-2), the J call TRBJ2-3; 7 bases fit TRBD2. The CDR3 loop spans 17 amino acids. Trimming at V came to 1 base and at J to 7 bases, leaving 14 bases not matched to a gene. Germline lookup yields CDR1 LGHDT and CDR2 YNNKEL (reference sequence). The CDR3 nucleotides are TGTGCCAGCAGCCAAGTGGGGGACCCCTCCGGGAGGTATACGCAGTATTTT. Amino acid sequence: CASSQVGDPSGRYTQYF.

The chain is built from TRBV5-1 and TRBJ1-6; D gene uncertain. The CDR3 length is 14 residues. Germline V gene sequence: CDR1 SGHRS, CDR2 YFSETQ. The germline V and J ends were trimmed by 0 bases and 11 bases, with 12 bases remaining between them. CDR3 residues: CASSLEWAGTPLHF. The DNA of the CDR3 is TGCGCCAGCAGCTTGGAGTGGGCCGGGACACCCCTCCACTTT.

This chain connects TRBV5-1 to TRBJ2-2, with 13 bases fitting TRBD2. The trim removed 3 bases at V and 6 bases at J, leaving 5 bases unmatched. The CDR3 consists of 16 residues. Germline values: CDR1 SGHRS, CDR2 YFSETQ. CDR3 nucleotide sequence: TGCGCCAGCAGCTGGGGGACTAGCGGGGTATCCGGGGAGCTGTTTTTT. Translation: CASSWGTSGVSGELFF. The full variable domain, with the rest looked up from reference TRBV5-1 and TRBJ2-2, is KAGVTQTPRYLIKTRGQQVTLSCSPISGHRSVSWYQQTPGQGLQFLFEYFSETQRNKGNFPGRFSGRQFSNSRSEMNVSTLELGDSALYLCASSWGTSGVSGELFFGEGSRLTVL.

The rearrangement links TRBV18 to TRBJ2-3; 10 nucleotides align to TRBD1. The CDR3 length is 15 residues. The V segment lost 6 bases and the J segment 6 bases; nucleotides outside the gene matches: 9. Germline V CDR1 and CDR2: KGHSH, LQKENI. CDR3 nucleotides: TGTGCCAGCTCCTACGGACAGGGGGACTCGGATACGCAGTATTTT. This gives the protein CASSYGQGDSDTQYF.

The chain employs TRBV5-4 and TRBJ1-5, with TRBD1 matching 9 bases. Germline assignment: CDR1 SGHNT and CDR2 YYREEE (reference sequence). V trimming: 4 bases; J trimming: 1 base; junction bases outside the gene matches: 3. The CDR3 is 15 residues long. CDR3 region: CASSLDRGSNQPQHF. CDR3 coding DNA: TGTGCCAGCAGCCTTGACAGGGGGAGCAATCAGCCCCAGCATTTT. Combining the CDR3 with reference TRBV5-4 and TRBJ1-5 gives the whole variable domain ETGVTQSPTHLIKTRGQQVTLRCSSQSGHNTVSWYQQALGQGPQFIFQYYREEENGRGNFPPRFSGLQFPNYSSELNVNALELDDSALYLCASSLDRGSNQPQHFGDGTRLSIL.

The table lists this clone with a count of one. V is TRBV6-5 and J is TRBJ2-1; a weak D match, TRBD2 (6 bases). V was trimmed by 2 bases and J by 5 bases, leaving 13 bases between them. In germline, CDR1 is MNHEY, CDR2 SVGAGI. This CDR3 region has 15 residues. CDR3: CASSYRLASHNEQFF. CDR3 sequence (DNA): TGTGCCAGCAGTTACCGGCTAGCGAGCCACAATGAGCAGTTCTTC.

The CDR3 spells CARSRRSLAGEGEQYF. The DNA of the CDR3 is TGTGCCAGAAGCCGACGATCACTAGCGGGAGAGGGTGAGCAGTACTTC. The chain recombines TRBV5-3 with TRBJ2-7; TRBD2 aligns across 11 bases. TRBV5-3 carries the ORF label, with uncertain function. Unmatched junction bases numbered 13, after V lost 4 bases and J lost 7 bases. CDR3 length equals 16 residues.

The chain carries TRBV5-4 and TRBJ1-5; D is unclear. There are 14 residues in the CDR3. The V gene's germline CDR1 is SGHNT and CDR2 YYREEE (reference sequence). The V and J ends lost 1 base and 3 bases respectively, with 8 bases between them. CDR3 sequence (DNA): TGTGCCAGCAGCTTGAGAGGGAACAATCAGCCCCAGCATTTT. Protein product: CASSLRGNNQPQHF.

J is TRBJ1-5 and V is TRBV7-9; 8 bases line up with TRBD1. The CDR3 runs to 16 residues. Germline CDR1 SEHNR, CDR2 FQNEAQ (reference sequence). The trim removed 1 base at V and 6 bases at J, leaving 8 bases unmatched. The CDR3 sequence: CASSLGRGQGIQPQHF. The CDR3 nucleotides read TGTGCCAGCAGCTTAGGCAGGGGGCAAGGAATTCAGCCCCAGCATTTT.

This clone has only a few counts. The chain links TRBV18 to TRBJ1-2; 8 bases align to TRBD1. With V trimmed by 3 bases and J by 7 bases, 7 bases remained unmatched. CDR1 KGHSH and CDR2 LQKENI come from the germline V gene. The CDR3 loop spans 14 amino acids. CDR3: CASSPLGQAGGYTF. The CDR3 nucleotides read TGTGCCAGCTCACCGTTGGGACAGGCGGGTGGCTACACCTTC.

The chain joins TRBV7-2 to TRBJ2-1; TRBD1 matches at 7 bases. Per the germline V gene, CDR1 is SGHTA and CDR2 is FQGNSA. V lost 0 bases and J lost 8; bases outside the gene matches: 10. The length of the CDR3 is 16 residues. The CDR3 loop is CASSLAVTGIRYEQFF. CDR3 DNA sequence: TGTGCCAGCAGCTTAGCTGTGACAGGGATAAGGTATGAGCAGTTCTTC.

Of note for this clone: Other DNA variants within this sample encode the same CDR3. The chain employs TRBV18 and TRBJ2-5; the D gene is possibly TRBD1 (6 bases). Germline V lookup: CDR1 KGHSH, CDR2 LQKENI. Trimming shortened V by 3 bases and J by 2 bases, and 7 bases separated the two germline ends. The CDR3 contains 13 residues. Written as DNA, the CDR3 is TGTGCCAGCTCACCGGACAGACAAGAGACCCAGTACTTC. Its protein product is CASSPDRQETQYF.

The chain joins TRBV28 to TRBJ1-3; perhaps TRBD1 as D (5 bases). Germline V lookup: CDR1 MDHEN, CDR2 SYDVKM. The CDR3 spans 16 residues. Trimming left V 2 bases short and J 13 bases short, with 24 bases between. The CDR3 DNA follows: TGTGCCAGCAGTTTAGGTCGAGCATCGGGGGGAAAGGGGATATATTTT. It translates to CASSLGRASGGKGIYF.